A single sample gave rise to the 9 T cell receptor beta chains below, sequenced in a study of patients and donors after allogeneic stem cell transplantation (dated by TCRdb to between 2020 and 2021). Library preparation was by RT-PCR. Data came from a NextSeq 550. TCRdb's own reprocessing of the public reads used fastp at Q25 and MiXCR and kept productive beta chains. Each entry merges the rows of one CDR3 protein and shows their most common DNA and genes. The sample includes fewer than 500,000 distinct CDR3 sequences, with 16% observed a single time. Over 6% of the sample is taken by the ten largest. Sequenced input: blood, either unsorted or a sorted T cell fraction (not recorded which). All receptors derive from a human donor who was either an allogeneic HSCT recipient or a stem cell or donor lymphocyte infusion donor (not recorded which). It is not recorded whose cells these are; they may come from a transplant donor.

The table lists this clonotype with many counts. V and J are TRBV6-2 or TRBV6-3 and TRBJ2-7; D is unresolved. V gave up 0 bases and J gave up 6 bases, with 3 bases separating them. Germline CDR1 and CDR2: MNHEY and SVGEGT. The CDR3 runs 11 residues. The CDR3 nucleotides are TGTGCCAGCAGTTACTCGACCGAGCAGTACTTC. Translating it yields CASSYSTEQYF.

This clonotype was counted a few times. V is TRBV7-3 and J is TRBJ2-1, with no clear D. The CDR3 contains 14 residues. Germline CDR1 SGHTA, CDR2 FQGTGA. V dropped 5 bases and J dropped 8 bases, with 16 bases sitting between them. The CDR3 spells CASSRTLQSDEQFF. As DNA, the CDR3 is TGTGCCAGCAGCCGTACCCTACAGAGCGATGAGCAGTTCTTC.

The sample holds a few counts of this clonotype. The V call is TRBV5-1, the J call TRBJ2-1, with 9 bases matching TRBD1. The germline V gene has CDR1 SGHRS and CDR2 YFSETQ. The CDR3 consists of 15 residues. V lost 2 bases, J lost 3 bases, and 3 bases stayed unmatched. The CDR3 protein is CASSLQGAGYNEQFF. The CDR3 coding sequence is TGCGCCAGCAGCTTACAGGGGGCGGGCTACAATGAGCAGTTCTTC.

In this sample, this clonotype turned up many times. The chain is built from TRBV27 and TRBJ2-3, with D possibly TRBD2 on 5 matching bases. With 2 bases removed from V and 0 bases from J, the gap between germline ends came to 9 bases. The germline gives CDR1 MNHEY, CDR2 SMNVEV (reference sequence). The CDR3 covers 15 residues. The CDR3 nucleotides read TGTGCCAGCAGTTTAGGCGGGCCGAGCACAGATACGCAGTATTTT. This translates into CASSLGGPSTDTQYF.

The V and J genes are TRBV6-2 or TRBV6-3 and TRBJ1-4; 7 bases fit TRBD1. The germline V gene encodes CDR1 MNHEY and CDR2 SVGEGT. V shed 3 bases, J shed 3 bases, and the junction held 7 bases outside the gene matches. This CDR3 region has 16 residues. This CDR3 is CASSYSRQGPNEKLFF. The CDR3 nucleotides are TGTGCCAGCAGTTATTCCCGACAGGGCCCTAATGAAAAACTGTTTTTT.

This clonotype was recorded many times. The chain couples TRBV28 to TRBJ2-7; 10 nucleotides line up with TRBD1. V was pared by 5 bases and J by 3 bases, with 7 bases of the junction left unmatched. The CDR3 covers 15 residues. The V gene's germline CDR1 is MDHEN and CDR2 SYDVKM. CDR3 coding DNA: TGTGCCAGCAGTGTTACCGGGACAGGGGACTACGAGCAGTACTTC. Its translation is CASSVTGTGDYEQYF.

This chain uses TRBV29-1 with TRBJ1-1, with 11 bases matching TRBD1. J was trimmed by 4 bases and V by 5 bases; bases with no gene match: 9. In germline, CDR1 is SQVTM, CDR2 ANQGSEA. The length of the CDR3 is 15 residues. CDR3 sequence (DNA): TGCAGCGTTCTGAAGGGGACAGGGGGTATCACTGAAGCTTTCTTT. Its protein is CSVLKGTGGITEAFF.

This clonotype came up many times. The V and J genes are TRBV6-2 or TRBV6-3 and TRBJ2-7, with D uncertain. In germline, CDR1 is MNHEY, CDR2 SVGEGT. V was trimmed by 5 bases and J by 7 bases, leaving 12 bases between them. CDR3 size: 12 residues. Written as DNA, the CDR3 is TGTGCCAGCAGTAAGGATGGGGTAGAGCAGTACTTC. Translating it yields CASSKDGVEQYF.

This clonotype was seen only a few times. The gene calls are TRBV6-1 and TRBJ2-7; the D gene could be TRBD1 or TRBD2 (5 bases each). Germline-derived CDR1 and CDR2 are MNHNS and SASEGT. With 8 bases removed from V and 0 bases from J, the gap between germline ends came to 17 bases. The CDR3 runs to 15 residues. The CDR3 region has the DNA TGTGCCAGCGGAAATAGAGGGGTCAGCTCCTACGAGCAGTACTTC. The encoded protein is CASGNRGVSSYEQYF.